Shown below are 17 T cell receptor beta chains from a single sample sequenced in a study of early T cells in non-severe SARS-CoV-2 infection. MiXCR, applied by TCRdb to the 5' RACE reads, yields one record per CDR3 protein. The sample records 63,000 or so distinct CDR3 sequences, around 11% being singletons. Input material: whole blood. The receptors originated from an adult who was a healthcare worker with PCR-confirmed SARS-CoV-2 infection or an uninfected control (not recorded which).

V gene TRBV12-3 or TRBV12-4 combines with J gene TRBJ2-1, with D perhaps assigned TRBD1 or TRBD2 (5 bases each). CDR3 length: 16 residues. V lost 2 bases and J 2 bases, leaving 13 bases between the germline ends. The CDR3 sequence is CASSLRGLGPYNEQFF. CDR3 coding DNA: TGTGCCAGCAGTTTACGGGGCCTGGGGCCCTACAATGAGCAGTTCTTC.

The genes are TRBV12-3 or TRBV12-4 and TRBJ2-3; 10 positions agree with TRBD2. The CDR3 extends over 15 amino acids. Trimming removed 5 bases from V and 6 bases from J; junction bases left unmatched: 8. CDR3 amino acids: CASSLRTSGYDTQYF. In DNA, the CDR3 is TGTGCCAGCAGTCTCAGGACTAGCGGATACGATACGCAGTATTTT.

The chain is built from TRBV4-2 and TRBJ2-1; D is possibly TRBD1 or TRBD2 (5 bases each). The CDR3 is 14 residues long. V dropped 4 bases and J dropped 8 bases, with 15 bases sitting between them. Germline CDR1 reads LGHNA; CDR2 reads YNFKEQ. The DNA of the CDR3 is TGTGCCAGCAGCCCAGGGACCCCTCGGGATGAGCAGTTCTTC. Its protein product is CASSPGTPRDEQFF.

This chain links TRBV20-1 with TRBJ1-1; no firm D call. Trimming cost V 1 base and J 11 bases, with 8 bases left between them. The CDR3 spans 10 residues. CDR1 and CDR2 from the germline V gene are DFQATT and SNEGSKA (reference sequence). The CDR3 is CSARAGDAFF. The CDR3 nucleotides are TGCAGTGCTAGAGCAGGAGACGCTTTCTTT.

The V call is TRBV15, the J call TRBJ2-2; D call uncertain. Germline lookup yields CDR1 LNHNV and CDR2 YYDKDF (reference sequence). Trimming removed 0 bases at V and 5 bases at J, with 4 bases between. The CDR3 extends over 13 amino acids. CDR3 in DNA: TGTGCCACCAGCAGAGACGATACCGGGGAGCTGTTTTTT. Protein sequence: CATSRDDTGELFF.

This clonotype showed up just a few times. The V and J genes are TRBV10-3 and TRBJ2-5; TRBD2 matches 14 bases. The CDR3 extends over 12 amino acids. CDR1 is ENHRY, CDR2 SYGVKD, per germline. J was trimmed by 13 bases and V by 6 bases; bases with no gene match: 4. Written as DNA, the CDR3 is TGTGCCATCAGGATGACTAGCGGGAGGGTGTACTTC. Encoded protein: CAIRMTSGRVYF.

This clonotype was counted a few times. This rearrangement joins TRBV5-1 to TRBJ1-3, with D tentatively TRBD1 (5 bases). The CDR3 totals 15 residues. In germline, CDR1 is SGHRS, CDR2 YFSETQ. V was cut by 4 bases and J by 3 bases, with 14 bases left in between. In nucleotides, the CDR3 is TGCGCCAGCAGCCTGCAATCGGGGCTTGGAAACACCATATATTTT. It encodes CASSLQSGLGNTIYF.

This clonotype occurred many times. The V gene is TRBV6-6, the J gene TRBJ1-1; D uncertain. CDR1 and CDR2 (germline): MNHNY, SVGAGI (reference sequence). Trimming left V 2 bases short and J 4 bases short, with 11 bases between. This CDR3 region has 14 residues. CDR3: CASSYAQWGTEAFF. In nucleotides, the CDR3 is TGTGCCAGCAGTTACGCCCAGTGGGGCACTGAAGCTTTCTTT.

This clonotype was picked up many times. The chain is built from TRBV7-9 and TRBJ2-7; D is unclear. Trimming pared 4 bases from V and 5 bases from J, leaving 21 bases between. The CDR3 contains 16 residues. Germline loops: CDR1 SEHNR, CDR2 FQNEAQ (reference sequence). The CDR3 DNA sequence: TGTGCCAGCAGCTCTTATGATCCGACCGAGTTCAACGAGCAGTACTTC. Its translation is CASSSYDPTEFNEQYF.

This clonotype was observed many times. J is TRBJ2-1 and V is TRBV24-1; 8 bases are shared with TRBD1. V shed 3 bases, J shed 3 bases, and the junction held 12 bases outside the gene matches. The CDR3 contains 18 residues. Germline assignment: CDR1 KGHDR and CDR2 SFDVKD. CDR3 region: CATSDHRDRTTHYNEQFF. The CDR3 DNA reads as TGTGCCACCAGTGATCACCGGGACAGGACAACCCACTACAATGAGCAGTTCTTC.

The V and J genes are TRBV7-9 and TRBJ1-1; D might be TRBD1 (6 bases). From germline, CDR1 is SEHNR and CDR2 FQNEAQ (reference sequence). The CDR3 length is 14 residues. The V gene lost 0 bases and the J gene lost 5 bases, with 10 bases spanning the gap. CDR3 bases: TGTGCCAGCAGCTTAGCGAACAGGGATACTGAAGCTTTCTTT. Translation gives CASSLANRDTEAFF. Full variable domain (missing parts from reference TRBV7-9 and TRBJ1-1): DTGVSQNPRHKITKRGQNVTFRCDPISEHNRLYWYRQTLGQGPEFLTYFQNEAQLEKSRLLSDRFSAERPKGSFSTLEIQRTEQGDSAMYLCASSLANRDTEAFFGQGTRLTVV.

This clonotype has ten or more counts. This sequence joins TRBV11-3 and TRBJ1-1; no reliable D call. CDR1 is SGHNT, CDR2 YENEEA, per germline. V gave up 2 bases and J gave up 0 bases, with 4 bases separating them. CDR3 size: 13 residues. The CDR3 bases are TGTGCCAGCAGCTTATCCATGAACACTGAAGCTTTCTTT. Translation gives CASSLSMNTEAFF.

At least ten counts were recorded for this clonotype. The chain uses TRBV5-6 and TRBJ1-4; TRBD1 might be the D (6 bases). The germline gives CDR1 SGHDT, CDR2 YYEEEE. The CDR3 contains 14 residues. With 4 bases removed from V and 8 bases from J, the gap between germline ends came to 15 bases. CDR3 loop: CASSPTGRSEKLFF. The CDR3 coding sequence is TGTGCCAGCAGCCCGACAGGTCGAAGCGAAAAACTGTTTTTT.

The V call is TRBV20-1, the J call TRBJ2-5; possible D gene TRBD2, 6 bases. The CDR3 length is 14 residues. Deletions cut 7 bases from V and 7 bases from J, with 22 bases between. The V gene's germline CDR1 is DFQATT and CDR2 SNEGSKA (reference sequence). In DNA form, the CDR3 reads TGCAGTGTGCTAGATAGTGCGGGACCTGGGACCCAGTACTTC. Translating it yields CSVLDSAGPGTQYF.

This chain connects TRBV20-1 to TRBJ1-1, with D hard to call. Looked up from germline, CDR1 is DFQATT and CDR2 is SNEGSKA (reference sequence). CDR3 length equals 13 residues. V was pared by 0 bases and J by 0 bases, with 5 bases between. The DNA of the CDR3 is TGCAGTGCTAGAGATCCTCTGAACACTGAAGCTTTCTTT. Its translation: CSARDPLNTEAFF.

This clonotype turned up a few times. The chain has TRBV7-2 and TRBJ1-6, with a tentative D call TRBD1 (5 bases). Trimming removed 6 bases from V and 7 bases from J, with 13 bases in between. CDR3 length equals 14 residues. Per germline, CDR1 SGHTA and CDR2 FQGNSA. The CDR3 loop is CASSYPGRNSPLHF. The CDR3 DNA sequence: TGTGCCAGCAGTTATCCAGGGAGGAATTCACCCCTCCACTTT.

This clonotype was observed a few times. The chain is built from TRBV7-2 and TRBJ2-5; D gene ambiguous. CDR1 is SGHTA and CDR2 is FQGNSA in the germline V gene. Trimming took 1 base from V and 1 from J, leaving 7 bases between them. This CDR3 contains 14 residues. The CDR3 reads CASSLGTFQETQYF. The CDR3 nucleotides are TGTGCCAGCAGCTTAGGGACGTTCCAAGAGACCCAGTACTTC.